This T cell receptor (beta chain) comes out of a study of blood T cell repertoires in COVID-19. CDR3 length equals 15 residues. CDR1 MNHNY and CDR2 SVGAGI come from the germline V gene (reference sequence). After removal of 6 bases from V and 2 bases from J, the junction contained 6 bases not matched to a gene. Profiling relied on immunoSEQ multiplex PCR, and the TCRdb table lists in-frame clones only, not all of them. The sample lists 110,000 or so clones; over 65% were seen once. The J gene is TRBJ1-5, the V gene TRBV6-6; 8 bases agree with TRBD1. Sequenced: peripheral blood. The sequence was obtained from a man in his 60s with acute or convalescent COVID-19. CDR3 DNA: TGTGCCAGCAGACCCCCGACAGGGGGCAATCAGCCCCAGCATTTT. It translates to CASRPPTGGNQPQHF.